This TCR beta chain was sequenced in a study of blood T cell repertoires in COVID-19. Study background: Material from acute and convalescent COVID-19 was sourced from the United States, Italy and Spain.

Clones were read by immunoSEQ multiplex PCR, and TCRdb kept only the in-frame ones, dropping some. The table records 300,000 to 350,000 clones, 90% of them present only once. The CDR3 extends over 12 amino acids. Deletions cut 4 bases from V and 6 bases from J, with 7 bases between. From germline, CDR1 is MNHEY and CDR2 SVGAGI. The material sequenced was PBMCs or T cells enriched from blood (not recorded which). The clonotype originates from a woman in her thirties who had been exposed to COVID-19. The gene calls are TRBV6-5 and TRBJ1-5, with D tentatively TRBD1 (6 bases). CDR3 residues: CASSSQGQPQHF. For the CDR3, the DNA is TGTGCCAGCAGTTCACAGGGTCAGCCCCAGCATTTT.